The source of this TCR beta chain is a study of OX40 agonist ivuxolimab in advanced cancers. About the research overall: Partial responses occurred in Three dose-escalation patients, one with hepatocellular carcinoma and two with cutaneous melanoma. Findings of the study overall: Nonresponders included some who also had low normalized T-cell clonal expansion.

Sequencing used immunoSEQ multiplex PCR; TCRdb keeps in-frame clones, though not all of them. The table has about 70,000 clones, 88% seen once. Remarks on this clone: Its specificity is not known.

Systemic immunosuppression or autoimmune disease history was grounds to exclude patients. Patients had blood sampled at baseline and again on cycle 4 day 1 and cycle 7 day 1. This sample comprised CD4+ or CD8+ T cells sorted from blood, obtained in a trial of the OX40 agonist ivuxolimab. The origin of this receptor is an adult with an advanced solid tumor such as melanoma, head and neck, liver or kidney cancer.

The CDR3 region has the DNA TGTGCCAGCAGTTCCCGGGACAGGGGTAATCAGCCCCAGCATTTT. Its protein is CASSSRDRGNQPQHF. The chain is built from TRBV2 and TRBJ1-5; 10 positions agree with TRBD1. Germline CDR1 reads SNHLY; CDR2 reads FYNNEI. Trimming cost V 5 bases and J 4 bases; bases outside gene matches: 5. The CDR3 covers 15 residues.